One TCR beta chain is described in this entry. The data were obtained in a study of shared clonotypes between healthy human individuals. V was trimmed by 3 bases and J by 6 bases, leaving 14 bases between them. Germline CDR1 reads LNHDA; CDR2 reads SQIVND (reference sequence). This CDR3 is 14 amino acids long. The protocol was immunoSEQ multiplex PCR, while the TCRdb copy is restricted to in-frame clones and leaves out a portion. Of 2 million or so clones listed, roughly 96% were seen once; the top ten hold 0.13%. The specimen was naive CD4+ T cells sorted from blood. Described subset: CD45RA+ positively selected. The V gene is TRBV19, the J gene TRBJ1-2; possibly TRBD1 for D (5 bases). This TCR came from a young man in good health. In DNA, the CDR3 is TGTGCCAGTAGTATTGTGTCAGGGAACCATGGCTACACCTTC. Translated: CASSIVSGNHGYTF.